This TCR beta chain was recorded in a study of T cells and Merkel cell carcinoma outcomes. Regarding the study as a whole: Merkel cell carcinoma outcomes were reportedly predicted by repertoire and T-cell density.

The table came from immunoSEQ multiplex PCR; TCRdb's copy has only in-frame clones and leaves some out. There are around 15,000 clones in the sample; about 87% occur only once, and roughly 8.7% lies in the top ten. V shed 5 bases and J 11 bases; nucleotides not matched to a gene: 8. CDR1 SGHRS and CDR2 YFSETQ come from the germline V gene. This CDR3 has 13 amino acids. This clone was picked up a small number of times. Its antigen is not identified. The sequenced sample consisted of tumor tissue from Merkel cell carcinoma. V gene TRBV5-1 combines with J gene TRBJ1-1, with 11 bases lining up with TRBD1. The TCR comes from a human donor with Merkel cell carcinoma. The CDR3 coding sequence is TGCGCCAGCAGTTCCGGGACAGGGGGTTCGGCTTTCTTT. Translated: CASSSGTGGSAFF.